This T cell receptor beta chain was recovered during a study of T-cell reconstitution after alpha-beta-depleted transplantation in children. Molecular barcoding with unique molecular identifiers was used for the TCRbeta library. One entry per CDR3 protein, called by TCRdb with MiXCR from the PCR reads. The table has 190,000 or so distinct CDR3 sequences, roughly 14% seen once; the top ten hold under 15%. This clonotype showed up many times. This CDR3 region has 14 residues. V was pared by 1 base and J by 6 bases, with 9 bases of the junction left unmatched. Per germline, CDR1 DFQATT and CDR2 SNEGSKA (reference sequence).

The sample was PBMCs from the stem cell graft donor, taken from the stem cell graft. This chain joins TRBV20-1 and TRBJ2-7; 7 positions agree with TRBD1. This receptor was obtained from a human donor who donated a stem cell graft to a child with acute lymphoblastic leukemia. CDR3 protein: CSARGPGRQGEQYF. The CDR3 region has the DNA TGCAGTGCTAGAGGACCGGGGAGACAGGGCGAGCAGTACTTC.